These 32 T cell receptor beta chains were sequenced from one sample in a study of blood T cell repertoires in COVID-19. Assay: immunoSEQ multiplex PCR; the TCRdb copy retains only in-frame clones and omits some. The sample lists around 310,000 clones; 89% were seen once. The sequenced sample consisted of peripheral blood. These TCRs come from an older woman with acute or convalescent COVID-19.

The chain is built from TRBV29-1 and TRBJ1-1; the D is unclear. The CDR3 sequence is 13 residues long. The germline CDR1 and CDR2 sequences are SQVTM and ANQGSEA. Trimming took off 2 bases at V and 5 bases at J, with 12 bases between the two ends. The chain's CDR3 is CSVEFGQATEAFF. The CDR3 DNA is TGCAGCGTTGAATTTGGGCAGGCGACTGAAGCTTTCTTT. The full variable domain, with the rest looked up from reference TRBV29-1 and TRBJ1-1, is SAVISQKPSRDICQRGTSLTIQCQVDSQVTMMFWYRQQPGQSLTLIATANQGSEATYESGFVIDKFPISRPNLTFSTLTVSNMSPEDSSIYLCSVEFGQATEAFFGQGTRLTVV.

The chain has TRBV6-5 and TRBJ1-5; TRBD1 agrees at 8 bases. The CDR3 contains 15 residues. Germline V lookup: CDR1 MNHEY, CDR2 SVGAGI. Unmatched junction bases numbered 9, after V lost 7 bases and J lost 4 bases. The CDR3 sequence: CASTLTGTGNQPQHF. Written as DNA, the CDR3 is TGTGCCAGCACTTTAACCGGGACAGGTAATCAGCCCCAGCATTTT.

The rearrangement links TRBV11-3 to TRBJ2-7; D gene uncertain. Looked up from germline, CDR1 is SGHNT and CDR2 is YENEEA. The CDR3 runs 13 residues. The V end lost 3 bases, the J end lost 3 bases, and 9 bases lay between the germline ends. The CDR3 DNA is TGTGCCAGCAGCTTGGCCAGAAACTACGAGCAGTACTTC. It translates to CASSLARNYEQYF.

The chain carries TRBV7-2 and TRBJ1-6; the match to TRBD1 covers 7 bases. Trimming took 6 bases from V and 7 from J; bases not matched to a gene: 9. The V gene's germline CDR1 is SGHTA and CDR2 FQGNSA. The CDR3 loop spans 15 amino acids. The CDR3 protein is CASRTVQGSNSPLHF. The CDR3 DNA reads as TGTGCCAGCAGAACCGTACAGGGGTCGAATTCACCCCTCCACTTT.

The rearrangement uses TRBV18 and TRBJ2-1; possible D gene TRBD2, 6 bases. Germline V gene data show CDR1 as KGHSH and CDR2 as LQKENI. V gave up 1 base and J gave up 10 bases, with 14 bases separating them. This CDR3 has 14 amino acids. CDR3 sequence (DNA): TGTGCCAGCTCACCACGGGACTCCGGGCGGGAGCAGTTCTTC. This encodes CASSPRDSGREQFF.

J is TRBJ2-5 and V is TRBV27; D might be TRBD1 (5 bases). V was clipped by 6 bases and J by 3 bases, with 14 bases between them. Per germline, CDR1 MNHEY and CDR2 SMNVEV (reference sequence). The CDR3 length is 14 residues. CDR3 DNA sequence: TGTGCCAGCAGCCTCCCCGGCAGGGAAGAGACCCAGTACTTC. This codes for CASSLPGREETQYF.

The chain couples TRBV7-2 to TRBJ1-2, with D perhaps matching TRBD1 (5 bases). This CDR3 contains 16 residues. The germline V gene encodes CDR1 SGHTA and CDR2 FQGNSA. V lost 4 bases to trimming and J lost 4 bases, with 19 bases between them. The chain's CDR3 is CASSWVPGISGYGYTF. In DNA form, the CDR3 reads TGTGCCAGCAGCTGGGTGCCAGGGATCAGTGGCTATGGCTACACCTTC.

The chain recombines TRBV3-1 (or the pseudogene TRBV3-2) with TRBJ1-3; D remains ambiguous. CDR1 and CDR2 (germline): LGHDT, YNNKEL (reference sequence). V lost 2 bases and J lost 0, with 5 bases in between. CDR3 length equals 14 residues. CDR3 DNA sequence: TGTGCCAGCAGCCAAAGCCGCTCTGGAAACACCATATATTTT. Its translation is CASSQSRSGNTIYF.

The J gene is TRBJ2-1, the V gene TRBV27; TRBD2 matches at 8 bases. CDR1 and CDR2 from the germline V gene are MNHEY and SMNVEV (reference sequence). The CDR3 is 15 residues long. J was trimmed by 3 bases and V by 6 bases; bases with no gene match: 7. CDR3 sequence (DNA): TGTGCCAGCAGCCCGGGACTAGTGTTCTACAATGAGCAGTTCTTC. As protein: CASSPGLVFYNEQFF.

This chain uses TRBV7-2 with TRBJ1-5; 7 bases are a match to TRBD1. This CDR3 spans 16 amino acids. Germline V lookup: CDR1 SGHTA, CDR2 FQGNSA. V lost 1 base to trimming and J lost 2 bases; unmatched junction nucleotides: 5. The CDR3 DNA sequence: TGTGCCAGCAGCTTAGTGGCAGGGGGTGGCAATCAGCCCCAGCATTTT. This encodes CASSLVAGGGNQPQHF.

V usage is TRBV6-5 and J usage is TRBJ1-6; 8 bases line up with TRBD1. Germline-derived CDR1 and CDR2 are MNHEY and SVGAGI. The CDR3 loop spans 14 amino acids. After removal of 8 bases from V and 6 bases from J, the junction contained 6 bases not matched to a gene. CDR3 amino acids: CASGAGQANSPLHF. The CDR3 DNA sequence: TGTGCCAGCGGGGCGGGACAGGCTAATTCACCCCTCCACTTT.

This clone was recorded a few times. This sequence joins TRBV6-5 and TRBJ2-7; the D gene is possibly TRBD1 (6 bases). The CDR3 sequence is 13 residues long. Germline CDR1 reads MNHEY; CDR2 reads SVGAGI. Trimming shortened V by 4 bases and J by 2 bases, and 9 bases separated the two germline ends. The CDR3 DNA follows: TGTGCCAGCAGTTTAGGGGGTACCTACGAGCAGTACTTC. It specifies CASSLGGTYEQYF.

The chain uses TRBV3-1 (or the pseudogene TRBV3-2) and TRBJ2-3; 7 bases line up with TRBD2. V shed 6 bases, J shed 5 bases, and the junction held 11 bases outside the gene matches. The CDR3 spans 15 residues. Germline-derived CDR1 and CDR2 are LGHDT and YNNKEL (reference sequence). As DNA, the CDR3 is TGTGCCAGCAGATTCGGGCGGGAGAATAAAGATACGCAGTATTTT. Translation gives CASRFGRENKDTQYF.

The chain couples TRBV18 to TRBJ1-1; D is perhaps TRBD1 (5 bases). The V end lost 2 bases, the J end lost 4 bases, and 11 bases lay between the germline ends. This CDR3 spans 14 amino acids. Looked up from germline, CDR1 is KGHSH and CDR2 is LQKENI. The CDR3 DNA sequence: TGTGCCAGCTCACCAGGGGCGCAGGTCACTGAAGCTTTCTTT. Translating gives CASSPGAQVTEAFF.

The V and J genes are TRBV24-1 and TRBJ2-7, with 12 bases lining up with TRBD1. Germline V gene lookup returns CDR1 KGHDR and CDR2 SFDVKD. Germline trimming cut 3 bases from V and 9 bases from J; bases unmatched to any gene: 5. The CDR3 is 14 residues long. CDR3 amino acids: CATSDPGTGGAQYF. The CDR3 bases are TGTGCCACCAGTGATCCCGGGACAGGGGGCGCGCAGTACTTC.

This chain connects TRBV28 to TRBJ1-3, with D perhaps TRBD1 (6 bases). Germline values: CDR1 MDHEN, CDR2 SYDVKM. The ends were cut back, 2 bases at V and 4 bases at J, with 12 bases in the middle. The CDR3 has 15 residues. CDR3: CASSLAGVGGNTIYF. Here the CDR3 DNA reads TGTGCCAGCAGTTTAGCAGGGGTTGGGGGAAACACCATATATTTT.

The chain recombines TRBV10-3 with TRBJ1-2; D is perhaps TRBD1 (5 bases). The CDR3 runs 16 residues. Between the trimmed V and J ends, which lost 2 bases and 1 base, there was a span of 14 bases. Germline-derived CDR1 and CDR2 are ENHRY and SYGVKD. The CDR3 nucleotides read TGTGCCATCAGTGAGGAAAGGGGCAGAAGTAACTATGGCTACACCTTC. As protein: CAISEERGRSNYGYTF.

The rearrangement uses TRBV13 and TRBJ2-7, with D possibly matching TRBD1 (6 bases). V was shortened by 5 bases and J by 3 bases, with 17 bases between the two germline ends. The germline CDR1 and CDR2 sequences are PRHDT and FYEKMQ (reference sequence). CDR3 length equals 15 residues. The chain's CDR3 is CASSPDRTGFYEQYF. The CDR3 DNA follows: TGTGCCAGCAGCCCAGACCGAACAGGGTTCTACGAGCAGTACTTC.

The V and J genes are TRBV3-1 (or the pseudogene TRBV3-2) and TRBJ2-7; 8 bases fit TRBD2. Germline CDR1 is LGHDT and CDR2 is YNNKEL (reference sequence). J was trimmed by 5 bases and V by 1 base; bases with no gene match: 7. CDR3 length: 15 amino acids. This CDR3 is CASSQVSGGLDEQYF. CDR3 sequence (DNA): TGTGCCAGCAGCCAAGTCTCGGGGGGGCTGGACGAGCAGTACTTC.

The V gene is TRBV28, the J gene TRBJ2-7, with D hard to call. CDR3 size: 15 residues. Germline V gives CDR1 MDHEN, CDR2 SYDVKM. The V end lost 2 bases, the J end lost 0 bases, and 11 bases lay between the germline ends. CDR3 sequence: CASSLGPASSYEQYF. For the CDR3, the DNA is TGTGCCAGCAGTTTAGGGCCGGCGAGCTCCTACGAGCAGTACTTC.

The chain employs TRBV27 and TRBJ2-1; maybe TRBD2 (6 bases). V was trimmed by 6 bases and J by 2 bases, leaving 11 bases between them. Germline V gene data show CDR1 as MNHEY and CDR2 as SMNVEV (reference sequence). This CDR3 has 14 amino acids. The CDR3 nucleotides read TGTGCCAGCAGCCGGACGGGAGCCTACAATGAGCAGTTCTTC. Amino acid sequence: CASSRTGAYNEQFF.

This sequence joins TRBV28 and TRBJ2-1; D is ambiguous. Trimming removed 4 bases at V and 2 bases at J, with 12 bases between. The CDR3 consists of 15 residues. Germline V lookup: CDR1 MDHEN, CDR2 SYDVKM. The CDR3, as DNA: TGTGCCAGCAGTTCTGAGGCGGTCACCTACAATGAGCAGTTCTTC. It yields the protein CASSSEAVTYNEQFF.

The chain recombines TRBV6-2 or TRBV6-3 with TRBJ1-1; D remains ambiguous. V was clipped by 5 bases and J by 11 bases, with 9 bases between them. CDR3 length equals 10 residues. Looked up from germline, CDR1 is MNHEY and CDR2 is SVGEGT. The CDR3 spells CASSGLGAFF. In DNA, the CDR3 is TGTGCCAGCAGTGGGCTTGGGGCTTTCTTT.

The chain carries TRBV7-9 and TRBJ1-5, with D maybe TRBD1 (5 bases). Germline CDR1 reads SEHNR; CDR2 reads FQNEAQ (reference sequence). Trimming shortened V by 2 bases and J by 5 bases, and 10 bases separated the two germline ends. This CDR3 has 14 amino acids. The CDR3 sequence: CASSLQGGDQPQHF. The CDR3 bases are TGTGCCAGCAGCTTACAGGGTGGCGATCAGCCCCAGCATTTT. Variable domain in full (rest from reference TRBV7-9 and TRBJ1-5): DTGVSQNPRHKITKRGQNVTFRCDPISEHNRLYWYRQTLGQGPEFLTYFQNEAQLEKSRLLSDRFSAERPKGSFSTLEIQRTEQGDSAMYLCASSLQGGDQPQHFGDGTRLSIL.

The chain is built from TRBV10-2 and TRBJ1-4; D not resolved. This CDR3 is 13 amino acids long. Trimming cost V 4 bases and J 2 bases, with 5 bases left between them. The germline CDR1 and CDR2 sequences are WSHSY and SAAADI. DNA for the CDR3: TGCGCCAGCAGTGTCCGGACTAATGAAAAACTGTTTTTT. It specifies CASSVRTNEKLFF.

The chain has TRBV5-1 and TRBJ2-5, with 16 bases matching TRBD2. Germline CDR1 and CDR2: SGHRS and YFSETQ. The CDR3 extends over 16 amino acids. The J segment lost 3 bases and the V segment lost 7 bases, leaving 6 bases of the junction unmatched. The CDR3 reads CASGGTSGRGEETQYF. Written as DNA, the CDR3 is TGCGCCAGCGGGGGGACTAGCGGGAGGGGAGAAGAGACCCAGTACTTC.

The chain links TRBV6-5 to TRBJ2-7, with 8 positions matching TRBD2. The CDR3 sequence is 15 residues long. Trimming removed 6 bases from V and 1 base from J; junction bases left unmatched: 8. Germline CDR1 is MNHEY and CDR2 is SVGAGI. CDR3 in amino acids: CASRRKASGSYEQYF. In DNA, the CDR3 is TGTGCCAGCAGGAGAAAGGCTAGCGGGTCCTACGAGCAGTACTTC.

The chain combines TRBV23-1 with TRBJ1-2; D call uncertain. TRBV23-1 is classed as an ORF, of uncertain function. Trimming removed 3 bases from V and 6 bases from J, with 8 bases in between. The CDR3 runs to 12 residues. CDR3 in DNA: TGCGCCAGCAGTCAGTGTTCTAATGGCTACACCTTC. Translation gives CASSQCSNGYTF.

The chain links TRBV29-1 to TRBJ2-1; TRBD2 aligns across 8 bases. The CDR3 spans 16 residues. V shed 4 bases and J 2 bases; nucleotides not matched to a gene: 10. Germline loops: CDR1 SQVTM, CDR2 ANQGSEA. CDR3 protein: CSVGGLAGTTYNEQFF. In DNA, the CDR3 is TGCAGCGTTGGAGGGCTAGCGGGCACGACCTACAATGAGCAGTTCTTC.

Only a few counts were recorded for this clone. The chain employs TRBV9 and TRBJ2-1; 9 bases are a match to TRBD2. J was trimmed by 5 bases and V by 1 base; bases with no gene match: 13. CDR1 is SGDLS, CDR2 YYNGEE, per germline. The CDR3 sequence is 18 residues long. This chain's CDR3 is CASSVSPSGGSADNEQFF. The CDR3 region has the DNA TGTGCCAGCAGCGTAAGTCCCAGCGGGGGGTCGGCAGACAATGAGCAGTTCTTC.

CDR3 in amino acids: CASRGDRGTWEQYF. Here the CDR3 DNA reads TGTGCCAGTCGGGGGGACAGGGGGACCTGGGAGCAGTACTTC. The V gene is TRBV19, the J gene TRBJ2-7, with TRBD1 matching over 11 bases. With V trimmed by 8 bases and J by 7 bases, 10 bases remained unmatched. The germline gives CDR1 LNHDA, CDR2 SQIVND (reference sequence). This CDR3 region has 14 residues.

The rearrangement joins TRBV9 to TRBJ2-2; D might be TRBD1 (6 bases). V lost 4 bases and J lost 4, with 14 bases in between. Germline V gene sequence: CDR1 SGDLS, CDR2 YYNGEE. The CDR3 length is 15 residues. The CDR3 reads CASSMQGTRTGELFF. CDR3 DNA: TGTGCCAGCAGCATGCAGGGGACCCGCACCGGGGAGCTGTTTTTT.